This T cell receptor beta chain emerged from a study of vaccination and CD4 T cells after COVID-19. Treatment described: approximately nine-day PBMC culture with coronavirus spike peptide pools or control peptides (ViraFEST assay). Trimming took off 1 base at V and 1 base at J, with 10 bases between the two ends. Germline V gives CDR1 SGHVS, CDR2 FQNEAQ. The CDR3 loop spans 15 amino acids. Cultured CD4+ T cell DNA was sequenced using the Oncomine TCR Beta short-read assay. TCRdb re-analysed the PCR reads in MiXCR, keeping a single row per CDR3 protein. The sample yields roughly 20,000 distinct CDR3 sequences, over 50% seen once. This clonotype was seen just once. Its antigen is not known.

The specimen was CD4+ T cells from blood, cultured in vitro. This clonotype originated in a human donor who had recovered from COVID-19. The rearrangement joins TRBV7-8 to TRBJ1-1; a possible D gene is TRBD1 (5 bases). The CDR3 spells CASSLGLTENTEAFF. CDR3 DNA: TGTGCCAGCAGCTTAGGCTTGACAGAGAACACTGAAGCTTTCTTT.